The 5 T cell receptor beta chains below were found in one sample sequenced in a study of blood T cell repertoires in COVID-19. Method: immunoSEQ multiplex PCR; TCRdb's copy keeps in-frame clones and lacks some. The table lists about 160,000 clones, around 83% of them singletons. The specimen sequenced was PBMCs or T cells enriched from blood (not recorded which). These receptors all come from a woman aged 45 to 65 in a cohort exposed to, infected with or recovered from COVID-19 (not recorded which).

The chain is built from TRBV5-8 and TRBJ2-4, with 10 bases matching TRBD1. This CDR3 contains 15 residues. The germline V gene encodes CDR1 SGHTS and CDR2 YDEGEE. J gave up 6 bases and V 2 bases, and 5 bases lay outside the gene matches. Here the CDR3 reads CASSLMRDRGNIQYF. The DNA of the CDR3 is TGTGCCAGCAGCTTAATGCGGGACAGGGGAAACATTCAGTACTTC.

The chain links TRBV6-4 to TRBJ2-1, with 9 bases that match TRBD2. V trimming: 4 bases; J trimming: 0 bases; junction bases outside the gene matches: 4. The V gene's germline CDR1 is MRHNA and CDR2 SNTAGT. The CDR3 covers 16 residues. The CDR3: CASSVSGGGSYNEQFF. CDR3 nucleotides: TGTGCCAGCAGTGTTAGCGGGGGCGGCTCCTACAATGAGCAGTTCTTC.

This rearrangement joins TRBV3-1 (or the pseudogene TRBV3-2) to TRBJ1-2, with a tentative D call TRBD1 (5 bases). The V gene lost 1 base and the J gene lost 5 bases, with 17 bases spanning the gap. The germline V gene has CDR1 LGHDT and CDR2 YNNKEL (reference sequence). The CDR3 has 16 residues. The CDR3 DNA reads TGTGCCAGCAGCCAAGCGATGGGATGGAGGGGATATGGCTACACCTTC. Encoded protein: CASSQAMGWRGYGYTF.

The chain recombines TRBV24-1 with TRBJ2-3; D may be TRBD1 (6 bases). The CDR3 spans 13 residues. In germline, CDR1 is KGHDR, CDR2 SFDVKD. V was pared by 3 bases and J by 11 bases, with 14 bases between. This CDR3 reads CATSDPGQGGQYF. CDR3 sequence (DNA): TGTGCCACCAGTGATCCGGGACAAGGGGGGCAGTATTTT.

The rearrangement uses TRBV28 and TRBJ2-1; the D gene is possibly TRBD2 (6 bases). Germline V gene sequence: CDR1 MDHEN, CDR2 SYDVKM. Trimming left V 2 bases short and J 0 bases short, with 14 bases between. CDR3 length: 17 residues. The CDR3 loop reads CASSLGPGLVSYNEQFF. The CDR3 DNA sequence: TGTGCCAGCAGTTTAGGCCCGGGACTGGTCTCCTACAATGAGCAGTTCTTC.